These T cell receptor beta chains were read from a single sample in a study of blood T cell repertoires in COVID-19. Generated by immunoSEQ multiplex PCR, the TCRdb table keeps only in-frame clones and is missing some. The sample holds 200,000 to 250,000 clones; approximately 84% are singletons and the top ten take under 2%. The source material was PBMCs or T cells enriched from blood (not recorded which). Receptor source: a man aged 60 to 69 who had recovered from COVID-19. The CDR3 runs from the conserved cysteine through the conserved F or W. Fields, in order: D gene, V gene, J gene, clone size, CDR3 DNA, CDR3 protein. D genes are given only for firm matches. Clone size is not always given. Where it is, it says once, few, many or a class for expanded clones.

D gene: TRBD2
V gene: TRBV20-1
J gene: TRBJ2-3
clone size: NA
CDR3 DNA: TGCAGTGCTAGTGGAGCGGGGGACACAGATACGCAGTATTTT
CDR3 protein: CSASGAGDTDTQYF

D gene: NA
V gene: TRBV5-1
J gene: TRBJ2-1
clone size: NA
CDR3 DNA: TGCGCCAGCAGCCCGCAGGGTGGCTACAATGAGCAGTTCTTC
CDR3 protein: CASSPQGGYNEQFF

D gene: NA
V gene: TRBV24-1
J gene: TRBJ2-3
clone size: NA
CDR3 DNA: TGTGCCACCGGGTCCAGGAAGAGGAGCGGCGTTCTCGCAGATACGCAGTATTTT
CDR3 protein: CATGSRKRSGVLADTQYF

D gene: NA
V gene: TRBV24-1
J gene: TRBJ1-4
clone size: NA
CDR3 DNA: TGTGCCACCAGTGATGGGGGCGCAGCTAATGAAAAACTGTTTTTT
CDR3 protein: CATSDGGAANEKLFF

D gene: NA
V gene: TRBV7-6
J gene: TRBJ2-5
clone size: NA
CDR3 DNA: TGTGCCAGCAGCCCCGGGACCACGGGGGAGTTGGGCCAGTACTTC
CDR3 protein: CASSPGTTGELGQYF

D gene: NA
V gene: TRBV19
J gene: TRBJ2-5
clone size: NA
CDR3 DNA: TGTGCCAGTAGCTGGACTGCCCCAGAGACCCAGTACTTC
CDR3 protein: CASSWTAPETQYF

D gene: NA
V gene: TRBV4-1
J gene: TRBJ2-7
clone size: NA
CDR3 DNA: TGCGCCAGCAGCCAAGATCCGTCGGGCTACGAGCAGTACTTC
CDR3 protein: CASSQDPSGYEQYF

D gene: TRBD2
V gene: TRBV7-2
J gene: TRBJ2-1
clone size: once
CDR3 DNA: TGTGCCAGCAGCTTAGGGACTAGCGGGGGGGCCGGTTATGAGCAGTTCTTC
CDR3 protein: CASSLGTSGGAGYEQFF

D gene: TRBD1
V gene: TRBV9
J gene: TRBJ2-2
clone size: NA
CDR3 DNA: TGTGCCAGCAGCGCCAGCGACAGGGACACCGGGGAGCTGTTTTTT
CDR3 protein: CASSASDRDTGELFF

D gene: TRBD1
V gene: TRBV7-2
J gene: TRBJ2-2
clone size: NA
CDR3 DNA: TGTGCCAGCAGCTCGAGACAGGGTGTGGAGCTGTTTTTT
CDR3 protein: CASSSRQGVELFF

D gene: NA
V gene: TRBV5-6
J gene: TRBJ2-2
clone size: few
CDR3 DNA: TGTGCCAGCAGCTTGGGACAGCCCACCGGGGAGCTGTTTTTT
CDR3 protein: CASSLGQPTGELFF

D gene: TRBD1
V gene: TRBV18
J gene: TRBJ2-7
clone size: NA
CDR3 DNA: TGTGCCAGCTCCTCTCGACAGGGGGAGTCCTACGAGCAGTACTTC
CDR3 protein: CASSSRQGESYEQYF

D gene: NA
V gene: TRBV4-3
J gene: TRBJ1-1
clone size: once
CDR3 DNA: TGCGCCAGCAGCCCTCGGGCAGGGGATACTGAAGCTTTCTTT
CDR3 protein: CASSPRAGDTEAFF

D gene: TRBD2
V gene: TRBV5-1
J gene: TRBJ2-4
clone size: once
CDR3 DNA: TGCGCCAGCAGCTTAAGCGGGGGGGCAGACATTCAGTACTTC
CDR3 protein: CASSLSGGADIQYF

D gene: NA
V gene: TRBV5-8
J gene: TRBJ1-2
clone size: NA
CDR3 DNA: TGTGCCAGCAGCATCCGCTTGGGCGGCTACACCTTC
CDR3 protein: CASSIRLGGYTF

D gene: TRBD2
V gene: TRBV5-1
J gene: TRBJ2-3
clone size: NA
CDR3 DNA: TGCGCCAGCAGCAAACAGGGGACTAGCGGGGGGACGGATACGCAGTATTTT
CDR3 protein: CASSKQGTSGGTDTQYF

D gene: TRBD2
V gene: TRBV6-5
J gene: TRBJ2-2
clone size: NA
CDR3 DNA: TGTGCCAGCAGGTTACTAGCGGCGAACACCGGGGAGCTGTTTTTT
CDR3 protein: CASRLLAANTGELFF

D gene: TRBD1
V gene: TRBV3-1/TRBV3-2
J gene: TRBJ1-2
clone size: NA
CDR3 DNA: TGTGCCAGCAGTCCAGGGGGGAACTATGGCTACACCTTC
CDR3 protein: CASSPGGNYGYTF

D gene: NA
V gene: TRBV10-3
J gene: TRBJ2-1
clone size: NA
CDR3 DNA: TGTGCCATCAGTGAGTCGACGGGGGGCCAGAATGAGCAGTTCTTC
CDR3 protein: CAISESTGGQNEQFF

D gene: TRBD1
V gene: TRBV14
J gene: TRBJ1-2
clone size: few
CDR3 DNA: TGTGCCAGCAGCCAAGAAGCATGGAGAACAGGGGGCTATGGCTACACCTTC
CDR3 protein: CASSQEAWRTGGYGYTF

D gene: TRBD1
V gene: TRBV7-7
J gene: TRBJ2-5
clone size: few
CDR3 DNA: TGTGCTAGCAGCCAATACACAGGGGTGGGAGAGACCCAGTACTTC
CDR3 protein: CASSQYTGVGETQYF

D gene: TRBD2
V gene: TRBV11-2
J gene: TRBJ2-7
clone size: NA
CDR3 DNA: TGTGCCAGCAGCACGCGACTAGCGGGGGGCCTGTCCTACGAGCAGTACTTC
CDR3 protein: CASSTRLAGGLSYEQYF

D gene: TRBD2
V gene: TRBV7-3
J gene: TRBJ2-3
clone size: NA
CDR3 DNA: TGTGCCAGCAGCTTAAATCGGGGGGAGACAGATACGCAGTATTTT
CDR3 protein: CASSLNRGETDTQYF

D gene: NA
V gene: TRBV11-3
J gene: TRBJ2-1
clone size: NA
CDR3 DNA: TGTGCCAGCAGCTTTGGGCTGCTCTACAATGAGCAGTTCTTC
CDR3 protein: CASSFGLLYNEQFF

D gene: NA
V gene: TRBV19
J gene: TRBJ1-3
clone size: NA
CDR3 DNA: TGTGCCAGTGGGGGGTTATCTGGAAACACCATATATTTT
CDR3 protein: CASGGLSGNTIYF

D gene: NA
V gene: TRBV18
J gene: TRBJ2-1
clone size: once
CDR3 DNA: TGTGCCAGCTCACCATTGGCCGTCGGAGGAGATGAGCAGTTCTTC
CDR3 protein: CASSPLAVGGDEQFF

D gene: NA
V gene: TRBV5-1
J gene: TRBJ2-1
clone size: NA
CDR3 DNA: TGCGCCAGCAGCCAACTCGACAGAGGTGAGCAGTTCTTC
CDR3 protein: CASSQLDRGEQFF

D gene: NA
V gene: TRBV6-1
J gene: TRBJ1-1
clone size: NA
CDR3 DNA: TGTGCCAGCAGCGAAGGGAGGTGGAGCACTGAAGCTTTCTTT
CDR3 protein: CASSEGRWSTEAFF

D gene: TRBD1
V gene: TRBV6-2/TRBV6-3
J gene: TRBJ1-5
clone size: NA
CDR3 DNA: TGTGCCAGCAGCAACACATACCGGACAGGGGACAATCAGCCCCAGCATTTT
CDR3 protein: CASSNTYRTGDNQPQHF

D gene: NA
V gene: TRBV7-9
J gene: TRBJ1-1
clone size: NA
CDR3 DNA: TGTGCCAGCAGCGGCGGCCGGAACACTGAAGCTTTCTTT
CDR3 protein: CASSGGRNTEAFF

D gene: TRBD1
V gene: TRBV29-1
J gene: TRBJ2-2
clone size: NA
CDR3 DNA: TGCAGCGTGGGACAGGGGGCCGCCGGGGAGCTGTTTTTT
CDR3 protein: CSVGQGAAGELFF

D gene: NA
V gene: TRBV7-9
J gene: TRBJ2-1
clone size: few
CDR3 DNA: TGTGCCAGCAGCCCGCGAGGATTAAATCCCCTCGATGAGCAGTTCTTC
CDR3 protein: CASSPRGLNPLDEQFF

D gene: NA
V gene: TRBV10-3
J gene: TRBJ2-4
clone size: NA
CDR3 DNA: TGTGCCATCAGTGAAGGGCAGGGGTGGGCCAAAAACATTCAGTACTTC
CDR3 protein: CAISEGQGWAKNIQYF

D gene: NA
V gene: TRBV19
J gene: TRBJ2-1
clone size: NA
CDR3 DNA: TGTGCCACCACCCCTCAGGGGCTATACAATGAGCAGTTCTTC
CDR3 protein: CATTPQGLYNEQFF

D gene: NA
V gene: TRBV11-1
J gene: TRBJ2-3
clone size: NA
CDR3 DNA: TGTGCCAGCAGCTTAGCGGCACGATCGACAGATACGCAGTATTTT
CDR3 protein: CASSLAARSTDTQYF

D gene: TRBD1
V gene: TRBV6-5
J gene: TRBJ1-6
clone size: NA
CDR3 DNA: TGTGCCAGCAGGTGGGACAGTAATTCACCCCTCCACTTT
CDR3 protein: CASRWDSNSPLHF

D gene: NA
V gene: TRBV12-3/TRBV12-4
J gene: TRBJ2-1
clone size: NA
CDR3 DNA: TGTGCCAGCAGCCCAGGAGGGCTTAATGAGCAGTTCTTC
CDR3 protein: CASSPGGLNEQFF

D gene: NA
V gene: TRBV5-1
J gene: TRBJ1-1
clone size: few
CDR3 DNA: TGCGCCAGCAGCGCTGGTTCACAGGGAGGGGACACTGAAGCTTTCTTT
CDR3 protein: CASSAGSQGGDTEAFF

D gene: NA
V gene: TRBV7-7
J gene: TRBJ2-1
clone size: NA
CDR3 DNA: TGTGCTAGCAGCTTTGAGCGGAGCTCCTACAATGAGCAGTTCTTC
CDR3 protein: CASSFERSSYNEQFF

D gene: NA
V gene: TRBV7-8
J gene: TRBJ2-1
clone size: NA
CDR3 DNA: TGTGCCAGCAGCCGATTAAAGGAGAATGAGCAGTTCTTC
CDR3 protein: CASSRLKENEQFF

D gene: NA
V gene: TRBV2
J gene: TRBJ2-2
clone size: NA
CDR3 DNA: TGTGCCAGCAGTGTGGACAGCAACACCGGGGAGCTGTTTTTT
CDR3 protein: CASSVDSNTGELFF

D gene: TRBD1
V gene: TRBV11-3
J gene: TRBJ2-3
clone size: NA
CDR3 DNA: TGTGCCAGCAGCGGACGGGACAGGAGCACAGATACGCAGTATTTT
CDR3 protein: CASSGRDRSTDTQYF

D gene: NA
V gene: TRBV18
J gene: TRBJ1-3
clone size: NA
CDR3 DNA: TGTGCCAGCTCACCACCGGGGGCGGCTGGAAACACCATATATTTT
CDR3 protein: CASSPPGAAGNTIYF

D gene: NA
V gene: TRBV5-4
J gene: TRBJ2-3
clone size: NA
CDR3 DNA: TGTGCCAGCAGCTTGGCCACAGGCGGGGGCACAGATACGCAGTATTTT
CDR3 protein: CASSLATGGGTDTQYF

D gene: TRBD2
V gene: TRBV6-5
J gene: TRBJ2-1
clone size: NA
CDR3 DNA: TGTGCCAGCCACTACCGCGGGGGGGGAACTAATGAGCAGTTCTTC
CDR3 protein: CASHYRGGGTNEQFF

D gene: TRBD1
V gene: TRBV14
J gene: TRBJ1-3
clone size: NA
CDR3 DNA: TGTGCCAGCAGCCCCAAGACAGGGAAGAGCTCTGGAAACACCATATATTTT
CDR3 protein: CASSPKTGKSSGNTIYF

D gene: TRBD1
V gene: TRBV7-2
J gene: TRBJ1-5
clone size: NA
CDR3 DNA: TGTGCCAGCAGCTTAGACAGGGGGCCTGAGCAGCCCCAGCATTTT
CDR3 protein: CASSLDRGPEQPQHF

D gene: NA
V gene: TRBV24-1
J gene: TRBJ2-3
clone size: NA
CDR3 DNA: TGTGCCACCAGTGATTTACCAGGACTCATCGATACGCAGTATTTT
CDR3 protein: CATSDLPGLIDTQYF

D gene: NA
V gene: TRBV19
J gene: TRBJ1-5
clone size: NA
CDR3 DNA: TGTGCGTCTAGGGTTTCCCAGGGAAGGCCCCAGCATTTT
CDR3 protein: CASRVSQGRPQHF

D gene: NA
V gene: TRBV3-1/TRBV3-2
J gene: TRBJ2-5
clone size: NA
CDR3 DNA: TGTGCCAGCAGCCAAGATGCAGCGGTACAAGAGACCCAGTACTTC
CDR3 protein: CASSQDAAVQETQYF

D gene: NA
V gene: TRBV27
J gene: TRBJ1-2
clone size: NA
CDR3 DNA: TGTGCCAGCAGGTCCCCTCAGCCCCAGGGGAGTGGCTACACCTTC
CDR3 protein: CASRSPQPQGSGYTF